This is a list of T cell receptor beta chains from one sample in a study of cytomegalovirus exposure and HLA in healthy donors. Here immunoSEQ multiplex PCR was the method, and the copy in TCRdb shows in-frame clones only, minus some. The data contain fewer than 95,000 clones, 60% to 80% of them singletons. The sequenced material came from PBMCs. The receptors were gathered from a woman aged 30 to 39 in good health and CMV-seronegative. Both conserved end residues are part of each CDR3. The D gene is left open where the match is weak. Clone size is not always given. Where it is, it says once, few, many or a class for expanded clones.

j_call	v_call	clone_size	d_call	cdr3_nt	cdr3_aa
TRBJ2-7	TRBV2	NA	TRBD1	TGTGCCAGCAGTGCGGACAGGGTTGCCTACGAGCAGTACTTC	CASSADRVAYEQYF
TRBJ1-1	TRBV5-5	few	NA	TGTGCCAGCAGCTTCTCCGGCGCGGTGAACACTGAAGCTTTCTTT	CASSFSGAVNTEAFF
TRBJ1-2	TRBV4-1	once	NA	TGCGCCAGCAGCCAAGATCGAGGGCATGGCTACACCTTC	CASSQDRGHGYTF
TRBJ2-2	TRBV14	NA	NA	TGTGCCAGCAGCCGCAGGGAGGTCGGGGAGCTGTTTTTT	CASSRREVGELFF
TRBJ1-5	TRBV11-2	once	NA	TGTGCCAGCAGCTCGCAGGGGTTGGGCAATCAGCCCCAGCATTTT	CASSSQGLGNQPQHF
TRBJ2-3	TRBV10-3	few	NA	TGTGCCATCAGTGAACTCACAGATACGCAGTATTTT	CAISELTDTQYF
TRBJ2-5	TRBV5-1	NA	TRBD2	TGCGCCAGCAGCCCGGGACTAGCGGGGAAAGAGACCCAGTACTTC	CASSPGLAGKETQYF
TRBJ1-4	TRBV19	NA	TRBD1	TGTGCCAGTAGGCAGACAGGGTTCGAAAAACTGTTTTTT	CASRQTGFEKLFF
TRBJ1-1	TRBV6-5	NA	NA	TGTGCCAGCAGTACGCCTGGGGGGGCTGACACTGAAGCTTTCTTT	CASSTPGGADTEAFF
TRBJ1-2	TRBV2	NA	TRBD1	TGTGCCAGCAGTAGAACTCCGACAGGGATTAGTCTGTATGGCTACACCTTC	CASSRTPTGISLYGYTF
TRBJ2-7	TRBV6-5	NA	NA	TGTGCCAGCAGTCGGACAGAAATTTACGAGCAGTACTTC	CASSRTEIYEQYF
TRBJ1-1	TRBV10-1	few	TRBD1	TGCGCCAGCGTTCCAGGGGGCTCGAACACTGAAGCTTTCTTT	CASVPGGSNTEAFF
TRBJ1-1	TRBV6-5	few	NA	TGTGCCAGCATCCAACCCGGGTGGAACACTGAAGCTTTCTTT	CASIQPGWNTEAFF
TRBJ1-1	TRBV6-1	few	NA	TGTGCCAGCGGGGCGTACACTGAAGCTTTCTTT	CASGAYTEAFF
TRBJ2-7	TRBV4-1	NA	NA	TGCGCCAGCAGCCAAGAGTCCAGGAATAACCACGAGCAGTACTTC	CASSQESRNNHEQYF
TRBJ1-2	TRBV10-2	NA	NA	TGCGCCAGCAGTGAGTCCAGGGCCTATGGCTACACCTTC	CASSESRAYGYTF
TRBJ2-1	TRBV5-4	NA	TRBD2	TGTGCCAGCAGCTTGGTCGCTAGCGGGTACAATGAGCAGTTCTTC	CASSLVASGYNEQFF
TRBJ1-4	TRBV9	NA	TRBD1	TGTGCCAGCAGCGAGGACAGGGGTGGGGTGAAACTGTTTTTT	CASSEDRGGVKLFF
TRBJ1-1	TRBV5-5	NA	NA	TGTGCCAGCAGGCTGACGGTGGAGGGGTGGACTGAAGCTTTCTTT	CASRLTVEGWTEAFF
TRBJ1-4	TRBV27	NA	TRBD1	TGTGCCAGCAGTTGGGGACAGGGGTTTGGGGGAAAACTGTTTTTT	CASSWGQGFGGKLFF
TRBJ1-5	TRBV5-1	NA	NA	TGCGCCAGCAGCTCTGGGGAGGCGCGACAGCCCCAGCATTTT	CASSSGEARQPQHF